These T cell receptor beta chains were read from a single sample in a study of metastatic and nonmetastatic thyroid tumors. TCRdb re-processed the PCR reads through MiXCR. The data contain tens of thousands of clones, roughly 20% of them singletons. Sequenced material: blood. These receptors all stem from a female donor with papillary thyroid cancer or a benign thyroid nodule (not recorded which). Some clones in this sample may be carry-over from other donors' samples. CDR3s include the opening cysteine and the closing phenylalanine or tryptophan. The order of the fields is D gene, V gene, J gene, clone size, CDR3 DNA, CDR3 protein. D genes are given only for firm matches. Size is stated for part of the rows, as once, few or many counts, or as a class when the clone is expanded.

>NA|TRBV24-1|TRBJ2-5|many
TGTGCCACCAGTGATCATGAGGACAGTAGTCAAGAGACCCAGTACTTC
CATSDHEDSSQETQYF
>NA|TRBV12-3/TRBV12-4|TRBJ1-1|few
TGTGCCAGCGTCGATGCATGGCTGAACACTGAAGCTTTCTTT
CASVDAWLNTEAFF
>NA|TRBV6-2/TRBV6-3|TRBJ2-5|many
TGTGCCAGCAGCCACGTGAGGGGGGAAGAGACCCAGTACTTC
CASSHVRGEETQYF
>NA|TRBV7-9|TRBJ2-7|many
TGTGCCAGCAGCTTAGGGGCCCTTCGCGACGAGCAGTACTTC
CASSLGALRDEQYF
>NA|TRBV4-2|TRBJ2-7|many
TGTGCCAGCAGCCCGCGATACGGGCTAGCCGGCGTCTACGAGCAGTACTTC
CASSPRYGLAGVYEQYF
>NA|TRBV19|TRBJ2-7|NA
TGTGCCAGTAGTGAGCCATCCAGCGGCCACGAGCAGTACTTC
CASSEPSSGHEQYF
>NA|TRBV6-1|TRBJ2-7|medium-sized
TGTGCCAGCACCGAGACCGGGACCCCCTACGAGCAGTACTTC
CASTETGTPYEQYF
>NA|TRBV5-1|TRBJ2-3|NA
TGCGCCAGCAGCCAGGATGCCGGATCTTGGACGCAGTATTTT
CASSQDAGSWTQYF
>TRBD1|TRBV19|TRBJ2-1|NA
TGTGCCAGTAGTACCCGGGACAGGGCGCGGTCCTACAATGAGCAGTTCTTC
CASSTRDRARSYNEQFF
>TRBD2|TRBV20-1|TRBJ2-7|NA
TGCAGTGCTCCTAGCGGGAGAGGGGGTCTCTTTGACGAGCAGTACTTC
CSAPSGRGGLFDEQYF
>NA|TRBV12-3/TRBV12-4|TRBJ2-5|NA
TGTGCCAGCAGTTTACAGTTCAAAGAGACCCAGTACTTC
CASSLQFKETQYF
>TRBD1|TRBV9|TRBJ1-2|many
TGTGCCAGCAGCGTAGAGGCAGGGGGCTATGGCTACACCTTC
CASSVEAGGYGYTF
>NA|TRBV11-2|TRBJ2-7|many
TGTGCCAGCAGGGTAGCCCACGAGCAGTACTTC
CASRVAHEQYF
>NA|TRBV7-3|TRBJ1-1|many
TGTGCCAGCAGCTCCGAGGCTTGGACTGAAGCTTTCTTT
CASSSEAWTEAFF
>NA|TRBV9|TRBJ2-3|many
TGTGCCAGCAGCGTAGACAGGGCCGATACGCAGTATTTT
CASSVDRADTQYF
>NA|TRBV19|TRBJ2-5|many
TGTGCCAGTAGTATGGGGCAGGGTGCGGAGACCCAGTACTTC
CASSMGQGAETQYF
>NA|TRBV28|TRBJ1-6|few
TGTGCCAGCACCCCGACAAGGTATAATTCACCCCTCCACTTT
CASTPTRYNSPLHF
>TRBD1|TRBV2|TRBJ1-1|many
TGTGCCAGTCAGGGGGCATGGACTGAAGCTTTCTTT
CASQGAWTEAFF